This T cell receptor beta chain stems from a study of blood T cell repertoires in COVID-19. Repertoires were generated with immunoSEQ multiplex PCR, while TCRdb's copy carries only in-frame clones and drops some. The repertoire holds 31,000 or so clones, 90% seen once, with roughly 1.4% in the top ten. Germline V gene lookup returns CDR1 SGHTA and CDR2 FQGNSA. V lost 4 bases and J lost 1; bases outside the gene matches: 11. CDR3 size: 18 residues. Input material: peripheral blood. The rearrangement joins TRBV7-2 to TRBJ2-7; 12 bases agree with TRBD2. The sequence came from a man in his sixties with active COVID-19. CDR3 protein: CASSYTTPGLAGSYEQYF. As DNA, the CDR3 is TGTGCCAGCAGCTACACGACCCCGGGACTAGCGGGTTCCTACGAGCAGTACTTC.